This TCR beta chain was recorded in a study of glioma-infiltrating T cells after dendritic cell vaccination. Overall study: Dendritic cell vaccination trial patients had either newly diagnosed or recurrent glioblastoma. Autologous tumor lysate was loaded overnight onto monocyte-derived dendritic cells grown approximately seven days with IL-4 and GM-CSF.

The table came from immunoSEQ multiplex PCR; TCRdb's copy has only in-frame clones and leaves some out. The sample consists of roughly 51,000 clones, 65% to 90% of them appearing once. The study's findings and limits: No direct clonality-survival link was found; a diverse polyclonal response may matter.

The sample holds a few counts of this clone. The target antigen is unknown. Unmatched junction bases numbered 5, after V lost 2 bases and J lost 3 bases. Germline loops: CDR1 KGHSH, CDR2 LQKENI. The CDR3 has 16 residues. The chain combines TRBV18 with TRBJ2-4, with 9 bases fitting TRBD1. The source material was blood, sampled before dendritic cell vaccination. This clonotype was obtained from a human donor with glioblastoma. CDR3 DNA sequence: TGTGCCAGCTCACCATGGGGACAGGGTGACAAAAACATTCAGTACTTC. Amino acid sequence: CASSPWGQGDKNIQYF.